The 24 T cell receptor beta chains listed next were all sequenced from one sample in a study of T cells in Graves' hyperthyroidism and ophthalmopathy. From RNA transcripts, TCR beta CDR3 regions were amplified. TCR CDR3 regions were first amplified by RT-PCR with HTBI primers. TCRdb redid the calling of the multiplex PCR reads with MiXCR, one entry per CDR3 protein. The sample lists hundreds of thousands of distinct CDR3 sequences; 45% were seen once. Material: peripheral blood or thyroid tissue (not recorded which). Receptors originate from an adult man with Graves' disease, either hyperthyroidism or ophthalmopathy (not recorded which).

In this sample, this clonotype turned up many times. The chain joins TRBV2 to TRBJ1-5; D perhaps matches TRBD1 (5 bases). CDR3 length: 14 residues. CDR1 is SNHLY, CDR2 FYNNEI, per germline. The V gene lost 2 bases and the J gene lost 7 bases, with 12 bases spanning the gap. The CDR3 DNA sequence: TGTGCCAGCAGTGAAAGGCAGGGAGGCCAGCCCCAGCATTTT. It specifies CASSERQGGQPQHF.

A few counts support this clonotype. This chain joins TRBV19 and TRBJ1-5; 9 bases agree with TRBD1. Germline V gene lookup returns CDR1 LNHDA and CDR2 SQIVND (reference sequence). The V gene end was trimmed by 6 bases and the J gene end by 3 bases; junction bases not matched to a gene: 6. This CDR3 contains 15 residues. The CDR3: CASSLGTGNNQPQHF. CDR3 nucleotides: TGTGCCAGTAGCCTAGGGACAGGGAACAATCAGCCCCAGCATTTT. Together with reference TRBV19 and TRBJ1-5, the CDR3 gives the full variable domain: DGGITQSPKYLFRKEGQNVTLSCEQNLNHDAMYWYRQDPGQGLRLIYYSQIVNDFQKGDIAEGYSVSREKKESFPLTVTSAQKNPTAFYLCASSLGTGNNQPQHFGDGTRLSIL.

The rearrangement uses TRBV5-1 and TRBJ1-5, with 9 bases identical to TRBD1. Germline V gene sequence: CDR1 SGHRS, CDR2 YFSETQ. With V trimmed by 3 bases and J by 11 bases, 12 bases remained unmatched. This CDR3 has 15 amino acids. The CDR3 is CASSWTGANTETQHF. In nucleotides, the CDR3 is TGCGCCAGCAGCTGGACAGGGGCAAACACGGAGACCCAGCATTTT.

This clonotype is termed large. The chain carries TRBV9 and TRBJ1-5, with unresolved D. The germline V gene has CDR1 SGDLS and CDR2 YYNGEE. There are 13 residues in the CDR3. Trimming took off 2 bases at V and 4 bases at J, with 7 bases between the two ends. Here the CDR3 reads CASSVGFNQPQHF. The CDR3 coding sequence is TGTGCCAGCAGCGTGGGGTTTAATCAGCCCCAGCATTTT.

This clonotype was observed at least ten times. The chain joins TRBV7-8 to TRBJ2-5; the D gene could be TRBD1 or TRBD2 (6 bases each). V was pared by 4 bases and J by 6 bases, with 15 bases between. The CDR3 runs to 14 residues. Per germline, CDR1 SGHVS and CDR2 FQNEAQ. CDR3 protein: CASSSPGARKTQYF. The DNA of the CDR3 is TGTGCCAGCAGCTCTCCGGGGGCTAGGAAGACCCAGTACTTC.

This clonotype was recorded a few times. The J gene is TRBJ2-7, the V gene TRBV2; D is perhaps TRBD2 (5 bases). CDR1 SNHLY and CDR2 FYNNEI come from the germline V gene. The V end was cut by 6 bases, the J end by 4 bases, with 16 bases between. This CDR3 has 14 residues. The CDR3 bases are TGTGCCAGCAGCCCCCTCCGGGGTGCGTACGAGCAGTACTTC. This codes for CASSPLRGAYEQYF.

Only a few counts were recorded for this clonotype. V is TRBV6-1 and J is TRBJ1-6; tentative D call: TRBD1 (5 bases). The CDR3 sequence is 15 residues long. Germline V gives CDR1 MNHNS, CDR2 SASEGT. Deletions cut 7 bases from V and 9 bases from J, with 19 bases between. The CDR3 sequence: CASKSGPSAGSPLHF. In nucleotides, the CDR3 is TGTGCCAGCAAATCGGGACCGTCGGCCGGTTCACCCCTCCACTTT.

Note on this clonotype: The junction shows a germline mismatch at one end, possibly a read error. The chain joins TRBV10-3 to TRBJ2-5; no firm D call. This CDR3 contains 16 residues. Germline CDR1 reads ENHRY; CDR2 reads SYGVKD. The chain's CDR3 is CAISDNPGGRQEAQYF. The DNA for the CDR3 is TGTGCCATCAGTGACAACCCTGGTGGCAGACAAGAGGCCCAGTACTTC.

The J gene is TRBJ1-4, the V gene TRBV6-5; 8 nucleotides line up with TRBD1. The germline V gene encodes CDR1 MNHEY and CDR2 SVGAGI. The trim removed 5 bases at V and 7 bases at J, leaving 6 bases unmatched. The CDR3 runs to 14 residues. Written as DNA, the CDR3 is TGTGCCAGCAGTACGGACAGGGAGGGTGAAAAACTGTTTTTT. Translating it yields CASSTDREGEKLFF.

The V and J genes are TRBV15 and TRBJ2-7, with D hard to call. Germline CDR1 reads LNHNV; CDR2 reads YYDKDF (reference sequence). The CDR3 covers 13 residues. V lost 5 bases to trimming and J lost 9 bases, with 17 bases between them. CDR3 protein: CATSPRRSVGQYF. In DNA form, the CDR3 reads TGTGCCACCAGCCCACGGCGGAGTGTGGGGCAGTACTTC. The full variable domain, with the rest looked up from reference TRBV15 and TRBJ2-7, is DAMVIQNPRYQVTQFGKPVTLSCSQTLNHNVMYWYQQKSSQAPKLLFHYYDKDFNNEADTPDNFQSRRPNTSFCFLDIRSPGLGDTAMYLCATSPRRSVGQYFGPGTRLTVT.

In this sample, this clonotype turned up many times. The V and J genes are TRBV29-1 and TRBJ1-2; perhaps TRBD1 as D (5 bases). CDR1 SQVTM and CDR2 ANQGSEA come from the germline V gene. Trimming stripped 6 bases from V and 4 bases from J, with 18 bases between. CDR3 length: 14 residues. CDR3 coding DNA: TGCAGCGTCCAAGGCGGGGGAGGCCTCTATGGCTACACCTTC. Translation: CSVQGGGGLYGYTF.

This clonotype was observed a single time. The rearrangement links TRBV7-2 to TRBJ1-4, with 10 bases matching TRBD1. V lost 5 bases and J lost 8; bases outside the gene matches: 8. CDR3 length: 15 amino acids. The germline gives CDR1 SGHTA, CDR2 FQGNSA. CDR3 loop: CASSQLPGQGEKLFF. CDR3 bases: TGTGCCAGCAGCCAACTACCGGGACAGGGGGAAAAACTGTTTTTT. The variable domain in full, completed from reference TRBV7-2 and TRBJ1-4, reads GAGVSQSPSNKVTEKGKDVELRCDPISGHTALYWYRQSLGQGLEFLIYFQGNSAPDKSGLPSDRFSAERTGGSVSTLTIQRTQQEDSAVYLCASSQLPGQGEKLFFGSGTQLSVL.

The chain links TRBV3-1 to TRBJ1-2, with D perhaps TRBD1 (5 bases). The germline V and J ends were trimmed by 4 bases and 7 bases, with 16 bases remaining between them. Germline V gene sequence: CDR1 LGHDT, CDR2 YNNKEL (reference sequence). This CDR3 spans 14 amino acids. CDR3 loop: CASSPTVAAGGYTF. As DNA, the CDR3 is TGTGCCAGCAGCCCGACAGTTGCCGCGGGTGGCTACACCTTC. The full variable domain, in which reference TRBV3-1 and TRBJ1-2 provide the parts outside the CDR3, is DTAVSQTPKYLVTQMGNDKSIKCEQNLGHDTMYWYKQDSKKFLKIMFSYNNKELIINETVPNRFSPKSPDKAHLNLHINSLELGDSAVYFCASSPTVAAGGYTFGSGTRLTVV.

V usage is TRBV20-1 and J usage is TRBJ2-5; 11 nucleotides match TRBD2. The CDR3 loop spans 16 amino acids. Trimming removed 2 bases from V and 5 bases from J; junction bases left unmatched: 10. Looked up from germline, CDR1 is DFQATT and CDR2 is SNEGSKA (reference sequence). This CDR3 is CSARKTSGGVRETQYF. CDR3 coding DNA: TGCAGTGCTAGAAAAACTAGCGGGGGTGTTCGGGAGACCCAGTACTTC.

The V call is TRBV5-1, the J call TRBJ2-2; TRBD1 matches 8 bases. In germline, CDR1 is SGHRS, CDR2 YFSETQ. V trimming: 4 bases; J trimming: 8 bases; junction bases outside the gene matches: 4. This CDR3 comprises 13 residues. The CDR3 region is CASSIQGEGELFF. CDR3 in DNA: TGCGCCAGCAGCATACAGGGGGAAGGGGAGCTGTTTTTT.

The rearrangement uses TRBV6-5 and TRBJ2-5, with 8 bases identical to TRBD2. Germline V gene lookup returns CDR1 MNHEY and CDR2 SVGAGI. The junction had 8 bases not matched to a gene; V was cut back by 7 bases and J by 7 bases. The CDR3 totals 13 residues. CDR3 DNA: TGTGCCAGCAATTCGGGGGGGGTTGCGACCCAGTACTTC. It yields the protein CASNSGGVATQYF.

In its sample, this clonotype was seen once. This chain joins TRBV7-9 and TRBJ1-4; TRBD1 aligns across 7 bases. CDR1 is SEHNR and CDR2 is FQNEAQ in the germline V gene (reference sequence). The ends lost 5 bases at V and 8 bases at J; junction bases unmatched: 8. The CDR3 runs 14 residues. CDR3 in DNA: TGTGCCAGCAGCGAGACAGGGAGGAAAGAAAAACTGTTTTTT. Translated, it gives CASSETGRKEKLFF.

The chain links TRBV2 to TRBJ1-2; D is perhaps TRBD1 (5 bases). V lost 5 bases, J lost 7 bases, and 14 bases lay in between. Looked up from germline, CDR1 is SNHLY and CDR2 is FYNNEI. The CDR3 consists of 13 residues. The DNA for the CDR3 is TGTGCCAGCAGTTACTCGCCAGGGAGTGGCTACACCTTC. It codes for CASSYSPGSGYTF.

The gene calls are TRBV25-1 and TRBJ1-5; TRBD1 agrees at 9 bases. Germline CDR1 reads MGHDK; CDR2 reads SYGVNS. CDR3 length: 17 residues. With V trimmed by 1 base and J by 3 bases, 7 bases remained unmatched. The chain's CDR3 is CASSELPGQGDNQPQHF. CDR3 nucleotide sequence: TGTGCCAGCAGTGAATTGCCGGGACAGGGTGACAATCAGCCCCAGCATTTT.

This chain links TRBV2 with TRBJ1-2; 9 nucleotides line up with TRBD1. This CDR3 has 13 amino acids. From germline, CDR1 is SNHLY and CDR2 FYNNEI. The V gene end was trimmed by 4 bases and the J gene end by 7 bases; junction bases not matched to a gene: 4. The CDR3 loop is CASSAGTGFGYTF. CDR3 sequence (DNA): TGTGCCAGCAGTGCCGGGACAGGGTTTGGCTACACCTTC.

A remark on this clonotype: Sequence at one end of the junction differs from germline and may be a read error. V usage is TRBV7-3 and J usage is TRBJ2-5; possibly TRBD1 for D (7 bases). Germline values: CDR1 SGHTA, CDR2 FQGTGA. The CDR3 extends over 14 amino acids. The CDR3 protein is CASSSPRGEETQCF. The CDR3 nucleotides read TGTGCCAGCAGCTCACCCAGGGGGGAAGAGACCCAGTGCTTC.

The genes are TRBV29-1 and TRBJ2-3; TRBD2 matches 10 bases. V dropped 4 bases and J dropped 4; count of bases not matched to a gene: 5. This CDR3 spans 14 amino acids. The germline gives CDR1 SQVTM, CDR2 ANQGSEA. CDR3 coding DNA: TGCAGCGTTGGGGCTAGCGGGAGCTCAGATACGCAGTATTTT. It translates to CSVGASGSSDTQYF.

On this clonotype itself: At one boundary the junction diverges from the germline segment, which might be a read error. This chain uses TRBV12-3 or TRBV12-4 with TRBJ1-5, with D hard to call. The CDR3 sequence is 15 residues long. The DNA for the CDR3 is TGTGCCAGCAGTTTAGTGGGTTTCGGCGATCAGCCCCAGCCTTTT. Translated: CASSLVGFGDQPQPF.

V gene TRBV6-4 combines with J gene TRBJ1-2; no firm D call. Germline loops: CDR1 MRHNA, CDR2 SNTAGT. CDR3 length equals 14 residues. Trimming took 4 bases from V and 4 from J, leaving 13 bases between them. The CDR3 protein is CASSAHRAPYGYTF. The CDR3 coding sequence is TGTGCCAGCAGTGCTCACCGTGCCCCCTATGGCTACACCTTC.